This T cell receptor (beta chain) was obtained from a study of blood T cell repertoires in COVID-19 (dated by TCRdb to 2018 to 2021). Concerning the study at large: Samples from collaborators originated in the United States, Italy and Spain and spanned both the acute and convalescent phases of COVID-19. The prospective study material was composed of cDNA or gDNA derived from T cells, B-cell-depleted T cells, or PBMCs. Subjects who had been exposed to COVID-19, were actively infected with it, or had recovered from it provided the deeply sampled blood TCRbeta repertoires that made up the dataset. A freely available public database, intended as a resource for researchers studying the immune response to SARS-CoV-2, is where the repertoires were released. The samples were drawn from the first 160 participants of the ongoing ImmuneRACE study and from 950 to 1,500 subjects provided by 6 global collaborators. A de-identified subject ID, COVID-19 status, age in years and sex were almost always included in the sample metadata. HLA class I and class II types, where available, came from metadata supplied by the sample provider rather than from assay-based typing.

Whole blood was collected in K2EDTA tubes by collaborating institutions according to the institutions' own protocols. Collaborator samples were shipped for TCRbeta analysis as frozen whole blood, isolated PBMCs, or DNA extracted from either sample type. Comments on this clone: Its specific antigen is unknown. No qualities accompany the bases; no much larger clone lies one base away.

TCRbeta CDR3 regions were amplified from genomic DNA using the immunoSEQ Assay, a bias-controlled multiplex PCR. Concerning the study's data processing: Nucleated cell counts per sample were estimated from amplification of reference gene primers within the assay. To quantify the absolute abundance of each unique TCRbeta CDR3 rearrangement, sequence reads were collapsed and filtered. Productive Simpson clonality was computed per sample as the square root of Simpson's diversity index over productive rearrangements. Not all clones reach the TCRdb copy of this immuneACCESS table, which keeps in-frame sequences only. Checked studies attribute under half of the gap to unresolved V genes and leave the rest unexplained. V and J calls and clone size follow that table, whereas D and trimming were derived from the DNA. Within this sample are about 240,000 clones, with roughly 80% of them counted one time only. Of the sample, 9.5% to 15% falls within the top ten clones.

General findings and caveats noted by the study authors: How much clinical and demographic metadata was included differed by source and by participant, and the metadata was provided uncurated.

Based on the germline V gene (reference sequence), the CDR1 and CDR2 sequences are SGHAT and FQDESV. Reading from cysteine to phenylalanine, the CDR3 counts 14 amino acids. Only the CDR3 DNA is retained, 42 bases long and in frame from the first base. Unmatched junction bases come to 6, with V trimmed by 5 bases and J by 3 bases. The receptor was isolated from a woman aged 60-75 years with active or convalescent COVID-19. This chain is built from TRBV11-1 and TRBJ2-5, with TRBD1 matching 7 junction bases. Material: peripheral blood. The DNA sequence is TGTGCCAGCAGCGACTCCGGGACAGAAGAGACCCAGTACTTC. This sequence encodes CASSDSGTEETQYF.